This T cell receptor (beta chain) was sequenced in a study of human T cells and chemical hapten exposure. Whole-study context: Each week of the roughly 24-week study, patients had diphenylcyclopropenone applied to the scalp. Patients were mainly female, each with alopecia areata, totalis or universalis. General study findings and limits: Controls had significantly fewer large CDR3 similarity clusters than were formed by expanded TCRs. Sensitizing with DPC caused no change in TCRs above 1 in 1000 frequency.

Time point denoted: patch test 1, 2 weeks after DPC sensitization. As for treatment: therapeutic diphenylcyclopropenone sensitization with weekly scalp DPC. On this clonotype itself: Its antigen is currently unknown.

The CDR3 spans 16 residues. CDR1 SNHLY and CDR2 FYNNEI come from the germline V gene. With V trimmed by 7 bases and J by 1 base, 11 bases remained unmatched. From the RACE reads, TCRdb called clonotypes with MiXCR, one entry per CDR3 protein. The profile shows around 190,000 distinct CDR3 sequences, approximately 20% of them singletons. Specimen: whole blood, collected in connection with sensitization to the hapten diphenylcyclopropenone (DPC). The source is a woman in her 50s with alopecia areata. Some clones in this sample may be carry-over from other donors' samples. The J gene is TRBJ2-7, the V gene TRBV2; TRBD2 matches at 9 bases. CDR3 amino acids: CASIGLAGTTSYEQYF. CDR3 sequence (DNA): TGTGCCAGCATCGGGCTAGCGGGAACTACATCCTACGAGCAGTACTTC.